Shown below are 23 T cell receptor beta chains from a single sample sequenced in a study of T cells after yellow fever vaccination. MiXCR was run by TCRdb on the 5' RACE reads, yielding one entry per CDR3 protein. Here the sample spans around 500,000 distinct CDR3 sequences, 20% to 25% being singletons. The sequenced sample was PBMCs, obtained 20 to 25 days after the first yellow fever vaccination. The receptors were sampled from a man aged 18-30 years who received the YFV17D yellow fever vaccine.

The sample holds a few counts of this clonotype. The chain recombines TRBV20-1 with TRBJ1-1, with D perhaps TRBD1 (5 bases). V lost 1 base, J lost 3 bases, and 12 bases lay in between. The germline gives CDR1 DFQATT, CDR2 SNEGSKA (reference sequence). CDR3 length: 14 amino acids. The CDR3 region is CSARGPGGDTEAFF. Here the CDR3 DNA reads TGCAGTGCTAGAGGACCCGGAGGGGACACTGAAGCTTTCTTT.

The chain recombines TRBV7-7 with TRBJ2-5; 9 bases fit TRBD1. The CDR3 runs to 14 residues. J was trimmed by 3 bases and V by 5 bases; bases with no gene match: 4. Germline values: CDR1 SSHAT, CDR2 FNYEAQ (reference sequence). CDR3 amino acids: CASSKGQGKETQYF. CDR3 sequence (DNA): TGTGCCAGCAGCAAGGGACAGGGAAAAGAGACCCAGTACTTC.

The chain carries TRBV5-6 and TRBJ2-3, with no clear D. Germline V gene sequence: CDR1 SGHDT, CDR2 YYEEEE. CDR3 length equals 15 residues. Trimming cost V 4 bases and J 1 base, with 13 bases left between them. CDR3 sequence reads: CASSPSPVGTDTQYF. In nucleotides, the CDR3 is TGTGCCAGCAGCCCCTCGCCCGTGGGCACAGATACGCAGTATTTT.

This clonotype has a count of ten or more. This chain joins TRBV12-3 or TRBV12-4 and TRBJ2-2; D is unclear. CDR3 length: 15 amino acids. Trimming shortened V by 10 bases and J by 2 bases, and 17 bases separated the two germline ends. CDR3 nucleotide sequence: TGTGCCACCTCACACACTCGATTCAACACCGGGGAGCTGTTTTTT. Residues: CATSHTRFNTGELFF.

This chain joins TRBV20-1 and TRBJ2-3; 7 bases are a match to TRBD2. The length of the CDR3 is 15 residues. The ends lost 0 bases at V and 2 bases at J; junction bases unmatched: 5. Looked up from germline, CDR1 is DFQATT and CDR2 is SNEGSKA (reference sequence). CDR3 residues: CSARDGEGTTDTQYF. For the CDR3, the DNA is TGCAGTGCTAGAGATGGGGAGGGGACCACAGATACGCAGTATTTT.

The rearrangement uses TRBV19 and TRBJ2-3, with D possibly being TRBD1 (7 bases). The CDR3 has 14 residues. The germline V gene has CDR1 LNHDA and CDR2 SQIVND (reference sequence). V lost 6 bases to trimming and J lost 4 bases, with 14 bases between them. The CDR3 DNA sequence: TGTGCCAGTAGACTGGGCAGGGGGGCAGATACGCAGTATTTT. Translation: CASRLGRGADTQYF. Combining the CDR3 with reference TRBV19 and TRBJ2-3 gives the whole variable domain DGGITQSPKYLFRKEGQNVTLSCEQNLNHDAMYWYRQDPGQGLRLIYYSQIVNDFQKGDIAEGYSVSREKKESFPLTVTSAQKNPTAFYLCASRLGRGADTQYFGPGTRLTVL.

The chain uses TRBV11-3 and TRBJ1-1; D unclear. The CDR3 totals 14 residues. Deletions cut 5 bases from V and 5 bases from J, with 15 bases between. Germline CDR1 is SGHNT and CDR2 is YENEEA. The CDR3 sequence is CASSPRADGTEAFF. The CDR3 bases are TGTGCCAGCAGCCCCCGCGCGGACGGAACTGAAGCTTTCTTT. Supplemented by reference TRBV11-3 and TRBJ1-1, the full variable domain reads EAGVVQSPRYKIIEKKQPVAFWCNPISGHNTLYWYLQNLGQGPELLIRYENEEAVDDSQLPKDRFSAERLKGVDSTLKIQPAELGDSAVYLCASSPRADGTEAFFGQGTRLTVV.

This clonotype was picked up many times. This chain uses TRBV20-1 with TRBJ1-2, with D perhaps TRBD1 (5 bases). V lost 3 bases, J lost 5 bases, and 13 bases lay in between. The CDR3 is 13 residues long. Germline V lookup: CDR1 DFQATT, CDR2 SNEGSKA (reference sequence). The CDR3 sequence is CSASYGGEYGYTF. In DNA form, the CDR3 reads TGCAGTGCTAGTTATGGGGGGGAATATGGCTACACCTTC.

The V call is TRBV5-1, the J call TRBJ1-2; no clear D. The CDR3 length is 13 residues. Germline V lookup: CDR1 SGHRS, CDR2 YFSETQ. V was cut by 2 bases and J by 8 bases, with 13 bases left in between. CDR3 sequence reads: CASSFTRYGGYTF. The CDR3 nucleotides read TGCGCCAGCAGCTTCACGCGTTACGGGGGCTACACCTTC.

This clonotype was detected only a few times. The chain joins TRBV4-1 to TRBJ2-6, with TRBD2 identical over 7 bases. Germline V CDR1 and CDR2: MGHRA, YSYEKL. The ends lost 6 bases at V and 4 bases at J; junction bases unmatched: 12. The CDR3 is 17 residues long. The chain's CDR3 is CASSPLGGLRGANVLTF. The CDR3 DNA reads TGCGCCAGCAGTCCTTTGGGAGGGCTGAGAGGGGCCAACGTCCTGACTTTC.

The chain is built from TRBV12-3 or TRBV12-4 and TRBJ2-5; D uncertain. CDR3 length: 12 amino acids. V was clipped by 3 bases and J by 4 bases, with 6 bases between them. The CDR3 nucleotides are TGTGCCAGCAGTTTTTGGGGAGAGACCCAGTACTTC. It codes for CASSFWGETQYF.

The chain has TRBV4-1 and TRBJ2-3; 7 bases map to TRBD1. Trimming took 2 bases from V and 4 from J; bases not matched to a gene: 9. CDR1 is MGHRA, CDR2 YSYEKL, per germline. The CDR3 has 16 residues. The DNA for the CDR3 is TGCGCCAGCAGCCAACGTCCACAGGGGAACCCAGATACGCAGTATTTT. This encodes CASSQRPQGNPDTQYF.

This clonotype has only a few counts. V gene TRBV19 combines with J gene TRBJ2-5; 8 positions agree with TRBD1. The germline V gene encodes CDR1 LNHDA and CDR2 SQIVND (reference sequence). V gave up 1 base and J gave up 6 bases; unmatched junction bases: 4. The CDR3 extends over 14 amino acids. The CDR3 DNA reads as TGTGCCAGTAGTATAGGGGCAGGGGGCAAGACCCAGTACTTC. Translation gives CASSIGAGGKTQYF. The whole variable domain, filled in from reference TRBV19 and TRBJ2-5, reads DGGITQSPKYLFRKEGQNVTLSCEQNLNHDAMYWYRQDPGQGLRLIYYSQIVNDFQKGDIAEGYSVSREKKESFPLTVTSAQKNPTAFYLCASSIGAGGKTQYFGPGTRLLVL.

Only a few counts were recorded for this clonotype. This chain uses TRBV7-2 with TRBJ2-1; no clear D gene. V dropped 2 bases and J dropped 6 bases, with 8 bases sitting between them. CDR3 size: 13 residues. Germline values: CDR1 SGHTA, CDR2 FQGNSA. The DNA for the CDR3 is TGTGCCAGCAGCTTAATCGATGGCAATGAGCAGTTCTTC. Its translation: CASSLIDGNEQFF.

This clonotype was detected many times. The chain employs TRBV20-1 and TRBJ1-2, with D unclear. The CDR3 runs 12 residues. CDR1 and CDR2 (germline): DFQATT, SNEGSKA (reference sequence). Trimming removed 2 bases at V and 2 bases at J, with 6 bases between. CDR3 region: CSARTGNYGYTF. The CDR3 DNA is TGCAGTGCTAGAACGGGAAACTATGGCTACACCTTC.

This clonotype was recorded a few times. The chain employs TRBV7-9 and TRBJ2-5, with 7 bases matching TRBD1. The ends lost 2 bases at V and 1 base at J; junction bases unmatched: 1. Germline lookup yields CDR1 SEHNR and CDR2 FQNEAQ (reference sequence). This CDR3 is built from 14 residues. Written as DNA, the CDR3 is TGTGCCAGCAGCTTATGGACAGGCCAAGAGACCCAGTACTTC. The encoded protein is CASSLWTGQETQYF.

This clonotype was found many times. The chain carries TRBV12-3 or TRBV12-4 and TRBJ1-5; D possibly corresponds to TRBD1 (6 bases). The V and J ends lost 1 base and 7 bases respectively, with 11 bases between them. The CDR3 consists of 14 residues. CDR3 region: CASSLVSGVQPQHF. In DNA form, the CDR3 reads TGTGCCAGCAGTTTAGTTTCAGGGGTACAGCCCCAGCATTTT.

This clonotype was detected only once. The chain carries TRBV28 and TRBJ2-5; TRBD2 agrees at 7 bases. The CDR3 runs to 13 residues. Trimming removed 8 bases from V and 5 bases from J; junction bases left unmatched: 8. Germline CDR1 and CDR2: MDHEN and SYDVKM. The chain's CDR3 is CASQAGPAETQYF. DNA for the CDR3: TGTGCCAGCCAAGCGGGGCCCGCGGAGACCCAGTACTTC.

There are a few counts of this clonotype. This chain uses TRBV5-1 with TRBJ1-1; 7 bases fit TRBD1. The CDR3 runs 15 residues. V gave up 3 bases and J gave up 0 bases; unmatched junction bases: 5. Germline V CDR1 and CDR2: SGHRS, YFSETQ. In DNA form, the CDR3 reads TGCGCCAGCAGCTACTCGGGACAGATGAACACTGAAGCTTTCTTT. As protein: CASSYSGQMNTEAFF.

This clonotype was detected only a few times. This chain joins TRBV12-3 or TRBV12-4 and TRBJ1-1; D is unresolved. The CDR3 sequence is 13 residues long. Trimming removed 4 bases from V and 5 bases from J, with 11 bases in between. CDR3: CASSSDTKTEAFF. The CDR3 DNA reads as TGTGCCAGCAGTTCGGATACGAAAACTGAAGCTTTCTTT.

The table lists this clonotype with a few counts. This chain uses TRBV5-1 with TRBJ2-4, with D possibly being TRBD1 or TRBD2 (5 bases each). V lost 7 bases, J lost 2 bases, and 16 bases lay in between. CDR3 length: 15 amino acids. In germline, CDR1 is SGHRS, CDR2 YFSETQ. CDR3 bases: TGCGCCAGCTCCCCTGGAGGACATTCCAAAAACATTCAGTACTTC. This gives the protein CASSPGGHSKNIQYF. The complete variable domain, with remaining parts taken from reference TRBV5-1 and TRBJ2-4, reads KAGVTQTPRYLIKTRGQQVTLSCSPISGHRSVSWYQQTPGQGLQFLFEYFSETQRNKGNFPGRFSGRQFSNSRSEMNVSTLELGDSALYLCASSPGGHSKNIQYFGAGTRLSVL.

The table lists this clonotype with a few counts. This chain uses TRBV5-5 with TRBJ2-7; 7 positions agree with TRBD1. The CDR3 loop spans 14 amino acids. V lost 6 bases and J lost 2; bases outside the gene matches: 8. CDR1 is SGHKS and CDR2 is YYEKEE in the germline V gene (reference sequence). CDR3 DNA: TGTGCCAGCAAACTCGGACAGGTCACCTACGAGCAGTACTTC. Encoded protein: CASKLGQVTYEQYF.

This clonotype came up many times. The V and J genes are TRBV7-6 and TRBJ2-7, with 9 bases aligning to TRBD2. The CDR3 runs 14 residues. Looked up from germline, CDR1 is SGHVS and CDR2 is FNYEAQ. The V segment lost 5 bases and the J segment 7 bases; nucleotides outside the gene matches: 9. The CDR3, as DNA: TGTGCCAGCAGCCCCCAAGGGCTAGCGGGGGAGCAGTACTTC. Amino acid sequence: CASSPQGLAGEQYF.